This TCR beta chain is drawn from a study of liver allograft versus peripheral blood T cells. Across the whole study: Liver transplant recipients had T cell receptor repertoires compared between transplanted liver and peripheral blood.

TCRdb reprocessed the reads with MiXCR, giving one entry per CDR3 protein. The top ten hold roughly 1.5% of the sample, which has about 7,300 distinct CDR3 sequences, under 20% seen once. By share of the sample, this clonotype is medium-sized (0.01 to 0.1%). Its antigen is unknown. V shed 2 bases and J shed 5 bases, with 19 bases lying between them. CDR1 is MNHNY, CDR2 SVGAGI, per germline (reference sequence). The CDR3 is made up of 17 amino acids. General study results and limits: Intra-allograft T cell receptor repertoires in the liver reportedly differed from peripheral blood repertoires.

This TCR was sampled from a human patient who had a liver transplant. These T cells may partly come from the graft donor. This sequence joins TRBV6-6 and TRBJ1-3, with D perhaps TRBD1 (5 bases). CDR3 in amino acids: CASSYPPPGVRRNTIYF. CDR3 coding DNA: TGTGCCAGCAGTTACCCGCCCCCGGGGGTTAGGAGAAACACCATATATTTT.